The 26 T cell receptor beta chains in this list originate from one sample, sequenced in a study of shared clonotypes between healthy human individuals. TCRdb's copy holds only in-frame clones and misses some; the assay was immunoSEQ multiplex PCR. The table records some 2.4 million clones, approximately 94% of them present only once. The sample was naive CD4+ T cells from PBMCs. The subset is: CD45RA+ positively selected. Receptors originate from a man between 18 and 29 years old in good health. Some clones in this sample may be carry-over from other donors' samples.

The CDR3 spells CASSVDPGTPLKEKLFF. CDR3 sequence (DNA): TGCGCCAGCAGCGTGGACCCCGGTACCCCATTAAAGGAAAAACTGTTTTTT. The chain links TRBV5-1 to TRBJ1-4; D call uncertain. This CDR3 has 17 residues. Deletions cut 4 bases from V and 8 bases from J, with 24 bases between. Germline CDR1 and CDR2: SGHRS and YFSETQ.

In its sample, this clone was seen once. The V gene is TRBV19, the J gene TRBJ2-1, with D possibly called TRBD1 or TRBD2 (5 bases each). Per the germline V gene, CDR1 is LNHDA and CDR2 is SQIVND (reference sequence). The CDR3 runs to 12 residues. Trimming left V 6 bases short and J 6 bases short, with 9 bases between. This CDR3 reads CASSVRGNEQFF. The CDR3 DNA reads as TGTGCCAGTAGCGTGAGGGGCAATGAGCAGTTCTTC.

The V gene is TRBV5-6, the J gene TRBJ2-3; D not resolved. Germline assignment: CDR1 SGHDT and CDR2 YYEEEE. The V and J ends lost 5 bases and 5 bases respectively, with 12 bases between them. CDR3 length: 13 residues. The CDR3 sequence is CASRVVAVDTQYF. CDR3 in DNA: TGTGCCAGCAGGGTGGTAGCAGTAGATACGCAGTATTTT.

As concerns this clone: Other DNA variants within this sample encode the same CDR3. J is TRBJ2-7 and V is TRBV10-3; either TRBD1 or TRBD2 may supply D (5 bases each). The CDR3 totals 13 residues. CDR1 and CDR2 (germline): ENHRY, SYGVKD. V was clipped by 0 bases and J by 4 bases, with 7 bases between them. CDR3 sequence (DNA): TGTGCCATCAGTGAGTCCGGGGCGTACGAGCAGTACTTC. Translating gives CAISESGAYEQYF.

This clone was detected only once. The chain employs TRBV9 and TRBJ1-2; D is perhaps TRBD1 (6 bases). V shed 0 bases and J shed 7 bases, with 13 bases lying between them. Germline V gene sequence: CDR1 SGDLS, CDR2 YYNGEE. The CDR3 totals 14 residues. The CDR3 spells CASSVAGGAGGYTF. The CDR3 DNA sequence: TGTGCCAGCAGCGTAGCGGGGGGCGCTGGTGGCTACACCTTC.

This sequence joins TRBV6-1 and TRBJ2-5; TRBD2 might be the D (5 bases). Germline CDR1 reads MNHNS; CDR2 reads SASEGT. This CDR3 has 15 amino acids. The germline V and J ends were trimmed by 5 bases and 3 bases, with 16 bases remaining between them. The CDR3 DNA follows: TGTGCCAGCAGTAAGTTCTGGCGGGCCGAAGAGACCCAGTACTTC. It yields the protein CASSKFWRAEETQYF.

The chain recombines TRBV27 with TRBJ2-7, with D possibly being TRBD1 (5 bases). Germline CDR1 and CDR2: MNHEY and SMNVEV (reference sequence). The CDR3 is 14 amino acids. With 2 bases removed from V and 9 bases from J, the gap between germline ends came to 17 bases. The CDR3 DNA is TGTGCCAGCAGTTTAGAGTTCGGTGGGGCCCGGCAGTACTTC. It translates to CASSLEFGGARQYF.

The J gene is TRBJ2-5, the V gene TRBV7-9; a weak D match, TRBD2 (6 bases). CDR1 and CDR2 (germline): SEHNR, FQNEAQ (reference sequence). The CDR3 has 15 residues. Trimming stripped 1 base from V and 5 bases from J, with 14 bases between. CDR3 loop: CASSLGQIGGETQYF. As DNA, the CDR3 is TGTGCCAGCAGCTTAGGGCAAATTGGAGGGGAGACCCAGTACTTC.

The chain links TRBV5-1 to TRBJ1-1, with D possibly TRBD1 on 6 matching bases. V was pared by 0 bases and J by 7 bases, with 13 bases between. CDR1 and CDR2 from the germline V gene are SGHRS and YFSETQ. This CDR3 has 14 amino acids. CDR3 region: CASSLGRGNGEAFF. In nucleotides, the CDR3 is TGCGCCAGCAGCTTGGGCAGGGGTAACGGTGAAGCTTTCTTT.

The gene calls are TRBV7-2 and TRBJ1-1, with 7 bases identical to TRBD1. This CDR3 has 14 residues. Germline-derived CDR1 and CDR2 are SGHTA and FQGNSA. V lost 5 bases, J lost 0 bases, and 3 bases stayed unmatched. Written as DNA, the CDR3 is TGTGCCAGCAGCGTAGGGGGCATGAACACTGAAGCTTTCTTT. Translating gives CASSVGGMNTEAFF. The full variable domain, its missing parts supplied by reference TRBV7-2 and TRBJ1-1, is GAGVSQSPSNKVTEKGKDVELRCDPISGHTALYWYRQSLGQGLEFLIYFQGNSAPDKSGLPSDRFSAERTGGSVSTLTIQRTQQEDSAVYLCASSVGGMNTEAFFGQGTRLTVV.

The gene calls are TRBV6-6 and TRBJ1-3, with a possible D match to TRBD1 (5 bases). This CDR3 has 16 residues. Germline V gene lookup returns CDR1 MNHNY and CDR2 SVGAGI (reference sequence). Trimming pared 2 bases from V and 0 bases from J, leaving 11 bases between. The CDR3 nucleotides are TGTGCCAGCAGTTACGAGGGGCTGAGCTCTGGAAACACCATATATTTT. It translates to CASSYEGLSSGNTIYF.

V gene TRBV5-6 combines with J gene TRBJ1-2; TRBD1 matches 7 bases. Unmatched junction bases numbered 6, after V lost 4 bases and J lost 0 bases. This CDR3 contains 15 residues. CDR1 and CDR2 from the germline V gene are SGHDT and YYEEEE. CDR3 sequence reads: CASSLQGIPNYGYTF. Written as DNA, the CDR3 is TGTGCCAGCAGCCTACAGGGGATTCCTAACTATGGCTACACCTTC.

CDR3 sequence (DNA): TGTGCCATCAGTGAGTCCAGTCGGGATACGCAGTATTTT. It encodes CAISESSRDTQYF. The chain joins TRBV10-3 to TRBJ2-3; D unresolved. The CDR3 spans 13 residues. V lost 0 bases and J 6 bases, leaving 7 bases between the germline ends. Germline V CDR1 and CDR2: ENHRY, SYGVKD.

V is TRBV4-1 and J is TRBJ1-3; no firm D call. The V and J ends lost 0 bases and 0 bases respectively, with 12 bases between them. The CDR3 is made up of 17 amino acids. Germline V lookup: CDR1 MGHRA, CDR2 YSYEKL. The CDR3: CASSQEEGSASGNTIYF. The CDR3 region has the DNA TGCGCCAGCAGCCAAGAAGAAGGCAGTGCCTCTGGAAACACCATATATTTT.

This clone has a single count. The chain combines TRBV6-5 with TRBJ2-7, with D hard to call. Trimming shortened V by 6 bases and J by 3 bases, and 15 bases separated the two germline ends. The germline CDR1 and CDR2 sequences are MNHEY and SVGAGI. The CDR3 loop spans 14 amino acids. This CDR3 is CASSVSQANYEQYF. The CDR3 coding sequence is TGTGCCAGCAGCGTCTCCCAGGCGAACTACGAGCAGTACTTC.

V and J are TRBV25-1 and TRBJ1-3; D gene uncertain. Germline V gene data show CDR1 as MGHDK and CDR2 as SYGVNS. This CDR3 comprises 14 residues. Trimming stripped 2 bases from V and 2 bases from J, with 7 bases between. The CDR3 DNA reads as TGTGCCAGCAGTGAAGAGGCGCCTGGAAACACCATATATTTT. Amino acids: CASSEEAPGNTIYF.

The chain links TRBV19 to TRBJ2-2; TRBD1 matches 8 bases. CDR1 and CDR2 from the germline V gene are LNHDA and SQIVND (reference sequence). Trimming removed 9 bases from V and 3 bases from J; junction bases left unmatched: 6. The CDR3 runs 14 residues. CDR3 in amino acids: CASQDRAHTGELFF. The CDR3 coding sequence is TGTGCCAGCCAGGACAGGGCACACACCGGGGAGCTGTTTTTT.

The chain has TRBV5-1 and TRBJ1-4; possibly TRBD1 for D (6 bases). The ends were cut back, 2 bases at V and 3 bases at J, with 11 bases in the middle. Germline V gene data show CDR1 as SGHRS and CDR2 as YFSETQ. The CDR3 runs to 15 residues. DNA for the CDR3: TGCGCCAGCAGCTTTCGGGGGCTGGCTAATGAAAAACTGTTTTTT. It translates to CASSFRGLANEKLFF.

The chain uses TRBV19 and TRBJ2-3; weak D call: TRBD2 (6 bases). This CDR3 is built from 12 residues. Germline V lookup: CDR1 LNHDA, CDR2 SQIVND (reference sequence). V was pared by 3 bases and J by 13 bases, with 14 bases between. CDR3 coding DNA: TGTGCCAGTAGTATGGGGGGTGGACTGGAGTATTTT. It specifies CASSMGGGLEYF.

This clone was seen more than once but under ten times. The chain has TRBV28 and TRBJ2-1; 10 nucleotides agree with TRBD2. The CDR3 totals 17 residues. Trimming removed 1 base from V and 0 bases from J; junction bases left unmatched: 3. Germline V CDR1 and CDR2: MDHEN, SYDVKM. DNA for the CDR3: TGTGCCAGCAGTTTATTCTCTAGCGGGAGCTCCTACAATGAGCAGTTCTTC. Translating it yields CASSLFSSGSSYNEQFF.

V and J are TRBV7-2 and TRBJ1-3; D remains ambiguous. Trimming removed 1 base from V and 3 bases from J, with 13 bases in between. The CDR3 has 16 amino acids. Germline V lookup: CDR1 SGHTA, CDR2 FQGNSA. Here the CDR3 DNA reads TGTGCCAGCAGCTTAGTCGGCAGCTCGGGTGGAAACACCATATATTTT. Protein product: CASSLVGSSGGNTIYF.

The CDR3 is CASSPIMRQLYGYTF. For the CDR3, the DNA is TGTGCCAGCAGCCCTATCATGAGACAGCTCTATGGCTACACCTTC. The rearrangement joins TRBV6-5 to TRBJ1-2; D is perhaps TRBD1 (5 bases). The ends were cut back, 6 bases at V and 4 bases at J, with 18 bases in the middle. This CDR3 contains 15 residues. Germline lookup yields CDR1 MNHEY and CDR2 SVGAGI.

This sequence joins TRBV19 and TRBJ1-1; D unclear. This CDR3 comprises 15 residues. Trimming took off 6 bases at V and 1 base at J, with 15 bases between the two ends. The germline V gene has CDR1 LNHDA and CDR2 SQIVND (reference sequence). Here the CDR3 reads CASRYLASGNTEAFF. As DNA, the CDR3 is TGTGCCAGTAGATATTTGGCGAGCGGGAACACTGAAGCTTTCTTT. The variable domain in full, completed from reference TRBV19 and TRBJ1-1, reads DGGITQSPKYLFRKEGQNVTLSCEQNLNHDAMYWYRQDPGQGLRLIYYSQIVNDFQKGDIAEGYSVSREKKESFPLTVTSAQKNPTAFYLCASRYLASGNTEAFFGQGTRLTVV.

The chain uses TRBV6-5 and TRBJ2-7, with 7 bases that match TRBD2. V shed 4 bases, J shed 7 bases, and the junction held 7 bases outside the gene matches. Germline CDR1 is MNHEY and CDR2 is SVGAGI. CDR3 size: 13 residues. CDR3 sequence (DNA): TGTGCCAGCAGTTTAAGCGGGATCGGTGAGCAGTACTTC. Protein sequence: CASSLSGIGEQYF.

This chain links TRBV28 with TRBJ2-1, with 13 nucleotides matching TRBD2. CDR1 and CDR2 (germline): MDHEN, SYDVKM. V lost 7 bases to trimming and J lost 14 bases; unmatched junction nucleotides: 8. The CDR3 loop spans 13 amino acids. The CDR3 is CASNILAGGPKFF. In DNA form, the CDR3 reads TGTGCCAGCAACATACTAGCGGGAGGGCCTAAGTTCTTC.

As for this clone: Distinct nucleotide sequences in the sample also encode this CDR3. V usage is TRBV5-1 and J usage is TRBJ1-2; the match to TRBD1 covers 8 bases. Trimming at V came to 0 bases and at J to 2 bases, leaving 0 bases not matched to a gene. The CDR3 runs to 14 residues. CDR1 SGHRS and CDR2 YFSETQ come from the germline V gene. This CDR3 reads CASSLGTGNYGYTF. As DNA, the CDR3 is TGCGCCAGCAGCTTGGGGACAGGGAACTATGGCTACACCTTC.